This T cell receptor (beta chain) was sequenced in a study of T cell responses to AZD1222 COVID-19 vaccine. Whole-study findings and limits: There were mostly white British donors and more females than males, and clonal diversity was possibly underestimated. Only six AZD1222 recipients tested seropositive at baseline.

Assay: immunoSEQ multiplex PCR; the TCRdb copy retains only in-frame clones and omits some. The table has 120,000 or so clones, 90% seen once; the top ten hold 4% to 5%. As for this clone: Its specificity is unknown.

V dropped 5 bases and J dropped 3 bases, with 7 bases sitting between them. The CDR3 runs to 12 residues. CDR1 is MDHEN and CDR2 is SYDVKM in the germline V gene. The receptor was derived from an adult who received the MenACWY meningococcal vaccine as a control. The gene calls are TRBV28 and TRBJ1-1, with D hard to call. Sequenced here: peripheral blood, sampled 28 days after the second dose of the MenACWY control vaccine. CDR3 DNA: TGTGCCAGCAGTCCCCTGGACACTGAAGCTTTCTTT. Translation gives CASSPLDTEAFF.